Sequencing of this T cell receptor (beta chain) was carried out in a study of neoadjuvant anti-PD-1 for oral cavity cancer. As for the study in general: Non-progressing patients received a fourth nivolumab dose near day 43, then surgery on days 50-56.

This clone has just one count. The data were produced by immunoSEQ multiplex PCR, yet TCRdb's version contains in-frame clones alone and is incomplete. The sample has approximately 67,000 clones; 80% to 90% are singletons. In germline, CDR1 is LNHDA, CDR2 SQIVND (reference sequence). J gave up 8 bases and V 3 bases, and 9 bases lay outside the gene matches. The CDR3 totals 15 residues. The TCR sequence derives from a person aged 40 to 85 with oral cavity squamous cell carcinoma. Sequences were derived from PBMCs, sampled before nivolumab (anti-PD-1) treatment. The V call is TRBV19, the J call TRBJ1-4; 7 bases match TRBD1. The CDR3 nucleotides read TGTGCCAGTAGTATGGCGACAGGGACTAGGGAAAAACTGTTTTTT. It encodes CASSMATGTREKLFF.